The rows below give T cell receptor beta chains drawn from one sample of a study of response to subunit inactivated influenza vaccine. TCRdb reprocessed the RT-PCR reads with MiXCR, giving one entry per CDR3 protein. Here the sample spans about 500,000 distinct CDR3 sequences, 16% being singletons. The sequencing used CD4+ T cells sorted from PBMCs, collected less than 30 months after vaccination. These receptors all come from a man between 50 and 69 years old who received an inactivated influenza vaccine. CDR3s include the opening cysteine and the closing phenylalanine or tryptophan. D genes are given only for firm matches. For some rows the clone size is stated as once, few or many, or as a class when expanded; others skip it.

v_gene	abundance	j_gene	d_gene	CDR3nt	CDR3aa
TRBV10-3	few	TRBJ2-7	.	TGTGCCACGTTCCGGGAAGGGGCAGGGGAGCAGTACTTC	CATFREGAGEQYF
TRBV11-2	.	TRBJ2-5	TRBD2	TGTGCCAGCAGCGACCTAGGGCGGGGGGGACTAGGGACCCAGTACTTC	CASSDLGRGGLGTQYF
TRBV12-3/TRBV12-4	.	TRBJ1-6	TRBD1	TGTGCCAGCAGAAGACAGGGTGAAAGAACTTCACCCCTCCACTTT	CASRRQGERTSPLHF
TRBV7-9	many	TRBJ2-1	TRBD2	TGTGCCAGCAGCGGGACTACTAGAAATGAGCAGTTCTTC	CASSGTTRNEQFF
TRBV12-3/TRBV12-4	few	TRBJ2-3	.	TGTGCCAGCAGCCCCCGAGCACAGGGATGGACAGATACGCAGTATTTT	CASSPRAQGWTDTQYF
TRBV5-1	many	TRBJ2-3	TRBD2	TGCGCCAGCAGCTTGGGGCCTGGGACCGGGACTAGGCGCACAGATACGCAGTATTTT	CASSLGPGTGTRRTDTQYF
TRBV18	few	TRBJ2-5	TRBD1	TGTGCCAGCTCCCTCGGACAGGGGGAAAAAGAGACCCAGTACTTC	CASSLGQGEKETQYF
TRBV5-1	few	TRBJ2-5	.	TGCGCCAGCAGCCCGTCCATCGGGCAAGAGACCCAGTACTTC	CASSPSIGQETQYF
TRBV20-1	few	TRBJ2-7	.	TGCAGTGCTAGGGACATTGGGGGTTCGACCCCCTACGAGCAGTACTTC	CSARDIGGSTPYEQYF
TRBV10-2	.	TRBJ1-2	.	TGCGCCAGCAGTGACAGGACATCGGGCTATGGCTACACCTTC	CASSDRTSGYGYTF
TRBV10-3	.	TRBJ2-2	.	TGTGCCATCAGATCGAGGGGGATCGGGGAGCTGTTTTTT	CAIRSRGIGELFF
TRBV10-2	few	TRBJ1-2	TRBD1	TGCGCCAGCAGTGCACCACAGGGGCTGGGAACGTATGGCTACACCTTC	CASSAPQGLGTYGYTF
TRBV7-6	.	TRBJ2-5	TRBD1	TGTGCCAGCAGCCAAAAGGGACAGCCTACAGAGACCCAGTACTTC	CASSQKGQPTETQYF
TRBV12-3/TRBV12-4	.	TRBJ1-5	.	TGTGCCAGCAGACAGGAAGGGAGTCAGCCCCAGCATTTT	CASRQEGSQPQHF
TRBV28	.	TRBJ2-2	TRBD1	TGTGCCAGCAGGTCCACAGGGGGCAGCGGGGAGCTGTTTTTT	CASRSTGGSGELFF
TRBV5-1	.	TRBJ2-7	.	TGCGCCAGCAGCTTGATGGACCATTCCTACGAGCAGTACTTC	CASSLMDHSYEQYF
TRBV12-3/TRBV12-4	few	TRBJ2-1	.	TGTGCCAGCAGTTCAACATGGAGCGGATACAATGAGCAGTTCTTC	CASSSTWSGYNEQFF
TRBV12-3/TRBV12-4	.	TRBJ1-4	.	TGTGCCAGCAGTCGGCGGGGGGGGATGATCTTTCCTGAAAAACTGTTTTTT	CASSRRGGMIFPEKLFF
TRBV20-1	.	TRBJ1-5	TRBD1	TGCAGTGCTAGCAAAATGGGACAGGGGGCATTTAGCAATCAGCCCCAGCATTTT	CSASKMGQGAFSNQPQHF
TRBV3-1	once	TRBJ2-7	.	TGTGCCAGCAGCCCCTTCCCGGGCGGGATTGGTTACGAGCAGTACTTC	CASSPFPGGIGYEQYF
TRBV7-8	.	TRBJ2-7	.	TGTGCCAGCAGCTGGCGGACAGAACCCTACGAGCAGTACTTC	CASSWRTEPYEQYF
TRBV5-1	many	TRBJ2-7	.	TGCGCCAGCAGCCGGGACACCTCCTACGAGCAGTACTTC	CASSRDTSYEQYF
TRBV24-1	.	TRBJ2-5	.	TGTGCCACCAGTGATTTGCAAGGGAACCAAGAGACCCAGTACTTC	CATSDLQGNQETQYF
TRBV29-1	few	TRBJ1-1	.	TGCAGCGTTGGGGCCAGGATTCGTATGAACACTGAAGCTTTCTTT	CSVGARIRMNTEAFF
TRBV14	few	TRBJ1-6	TRBD1	TGTGCCAGCAGCCAAGATCCCGGGACAGATTATTCACCCCTCCACTTT	CASSQDPGTDYSPLHF
TRBV20-1	many	TRBJ1-2	TRBD1	TGCAGTGCTACGGGACAGGGGGCATATGGCTACACCTTC	CSATGQGAYGYTF
TRBV28	many	TRBJ2-1	.	TGTGCCACCCTCAGGGAGCCCCCCTACAATGAGCAGTTCTTC	CATLREPPYNEQFF
TRBV6-1	many	TRBJ2-5	TRBD2	TGTGCCAGCAGTCGACGAGGACTAGCGGCCCAAGAGACCCAGTACTTC	CASSRRGLAAQETQYF
TRBV5-1	.	TRBJ2-3	.	TGCGCCAGCAGCGACACAGGGAACACAGATACGCAGTATTTT	CASSDTGNTDTQYF
TRBV28	.	TRBJ2-5	TRBD2	TGTGCCAGCAGTTTCCTAGCGGGGCGGAAGACCCAGTACTTC	CASSFLAGRKTQYF
TRBV5-1	few	TRBJ1-1	TRBD1	TGCGCCAGCAGCAATCAACAGGGGGCCAACACTGAAGCTTTCTTT	CASSNQQGANTEAFF
TRBV7-9	few	TRBJ1-1	TRBD1	TGTGCCAGCAGCTCATTCCGGGACAGGAACACTGAAGCTTTCTTT	CASSSFRDRNTEAFF
TRBV12-3/TRBV12-4	many	TRBJ2-2	.	TGTGCCAGCAGCCCGAGGAGGGCCGGGGAGCTGTTTTTT	CASSPRRAGELFF
TRBV19	many	TRBJ2-1	TRBD2	TGTGCCAGTAGTATAGGTCCCCAAGCGGGAGCAGGCTACAATGAGCAGTTCTTC	CASSIGPQAGAGYNEQFF
TRBV5-1	.	TRBJ1-4	TRBD1	TGCGCCAGCAGCTCCCTGACAGGGGGGAATGAAAAACTGTTTTTT	CASSSLTGGNEKLFF
TRBV15	few	TRBJ2-4	.	TGTGCCACCAGCACGGGGTCATCACGGCAGGGTCTTCAGTACTTC	CATSTGSSRQGLQYF
TRBV20-1	many	TRBJ1-4	.	TGCAGTGCTAGAGATGGGCCCGGCGAAAAACTGTTTTTT	CSARDGPGEKLFF
TRBV5-8	many	TRBJ2-7	.	TGTGCCAGCAGCCCCGACGAGGTGAGCTCCTACGAGCAGTACTTC	CASSPDEVSSYEQYF
TRBV11-2	.	TRBJ1-1	.	TGTGCCAGCGGCGTGTGGCAGCAGAACACTGAAGCTTTCTTT	CASGVWQQNTEAFF
TRBV29-1	.	TRBJ1-1	.	TGCAGCGTTGACCGCACGTCGGGGGTGGGGAACACTGAAGCTTTCTTT	CSVDRTSGVGNTEAFF
TRBV20-1	many	TRBJ2-3	TRBD2	TGCAGTGCTAGAGGGACTAGCGGTCTGCCGGATACGCAGTATTTT	CSARGTSGLPDTQYF
TRBV29-1	few	TRBJ2-3	TRBD2	TGCAGCGTTCGGACTAGCGGGAGAGATACGCAGTATTTT	CSVRTSGRDTQYF
TRBV12-3/TRBV12-4	.	TRBJ2-1	.	TGTGCCAGCAGTTTAATACAGTTCAATGAGCAGTTCTTC	CASSLIQFNEQFF
TRBV7-9	few	TRBJ2-2	.	TGTGCCAGCAGTCCTAAGCTAGTGAGGACCGGGGAGCTGTTTTTT	CASSPKLVRTGELFF
TRBV6-4	few	TRBJ2-1	.	TGTGCCAGCAGTGAAACAGGGATCTCCTACAATGAGCAGTTCTTC	CASSETGISYNEQFF
TRBV29-1	few	TRBJ2-7	TRBD1	TGCAGCGTTATCCGGGACAGGGGGCAGTACGAGCAGTACTTC	CSVIRDRGQYEQYF
TRBV10-3	.	TRBJ2-1	.	TGTGCCATCGGGGGAACCTACAATGAGCAGTTCTTC	CAIGGTYNEQFF
TRBV5-1	.	TRBJ1-5	TRBD1	TGCGCCAGCAGCGTGACAGGGTCTAGCAATCAGCCCCAGCATTTT	CASSVTGSSNQPQHF
TRBV3-1	.	TRBJ1-2	.	TGTGCCAGCAGCCAACTCTACTCGGGGGGCTACACCTTC	CASSQLYSGGYTF
TRBV20-1	many	TRBJ1-4	.	TGCAGTGCCCCGAGGGGCGGCGAGATTGCTAATGAAAAACTGTTTTTT	CSAPRGGEIANEKLFF
TRBV30	.	TRBJ2-3	.	TGTGCCTGGAGGGGATGGAGGGGGTTTAGCACAGATACGCAGTATTTT	CAWRGWRGFSTDTQYF
TRBV10-1	.	TRBJ1-2	.	TGCGCCAGCAGTGAGTCGGCAGGGACGCTTCCCTATGGCTACACCTTC	CASSESAGTLPYGYTF
TRBV11-2	few	TRBJ1-6	.	TGTGCCAGCAGCTTAGATTGGGGGAGGGTTGACTCACCCCTCCACTTT	CASSLDWGRVDSPLHF